The rows below give T cell receptor beta chains drawn from one sample of a study of blood T cell repertoires in COVID-19. Using immunoSEQ multiplex PCR, the repertoire was profiled, and TCRdb retains in-frame clones only, with some absent. The data hold around 240,000 clones, with around 93% observed a single time. Sequenced input: PBMCs or T cells enriched from blood (not recorded which). The origin of the receptors is a human donor in a cohort exposed to, infected with or recovered from COVID-19 (not recorded which). The donor label of this sample is uncertain. Both conserved end residues are part of each CDR3. Each record gives: D gene, V gene, J gene, clone size, CDR3 protein, CDR3 DNA. D genes are given only for firm matches. Only some rows state a clone size, as once, few, many or a class for expanded clones.

.	TRBV10-3	TRBJ2-7	.	CAITQDSSYEQYF	TGTGCCATCACCCAGGATAGCTCCTACGAGCAGTACTTC
TRBD1	TRBV12-5	TRBJ1-1	.	CASGLETGQGRAEAFF	TGTGCTAGTGGTTTGGAAACGGGACAGGGGAGAGCTGAAGCTTTCTTT
.	TRBV30	TRBJ1-6	.	CAWSDPGTRAFGLGLNSPLHF	TGTGCCTGGAGTGACCCCGGGACACGGGCTTTCGGGTTAGGACTTAATTCACCCCTCCACTTT
.	TRBV10-3	TRBJ2-7	.	CAISDNNKGDPYEQYF	TGTGCCATCAGTGACAATAATAAGGGGGACCCCTACGAGCAGTACTTC
.	TRBV2	TRBJ2-7	.	CASSRDFSYEQYF	TGTGCCAGCAGCCGGGACTTCTCCTACGAGCAGTACTTC
.	TRBV5-1	TRBJ2-1	.	CASSLEGFLSSYNEQFF	TGCGCCAGCAGCTTGGAGGGGTTCTTGAGCTCCTACAATGAGCAGTTCTTC
.	TRBV5-4	TRBJ1-4	.	CASSSAHRPGFNEKLFF	TGTGCCAGCAGCTCGGCCCACCGTCCGGGGTTTAATGAAAAACTGTTTTTT
.	TRBV2	TRBJ2-2	.	CASNRRGGTGELFF	TGTGCCAGCAATAGAAGGGGGGGAACCGGGGAGCTGTTTTTT
.	TRBV24-1	TRBJ2-1	.	CATSDDGSRTVGDEQFF	TGTGCCACCAGTGATGACGGATCCCGGACAGTGGGGGATGAGCAGTTCTTC
.	TRBV6-5	TRBJ2-3	.	CASRDVGATDTQYF	TGTGCCAGCAGGGACGTGGGGGCCACAGATACGCAGTATTTT
TRBD1	TRBV4-2	TRBJ1-4	.	CASSQATGEEKLFF	TGTGCCAGCAGCCAAGCGACAGGGGAAGAAAAACTGTTTTTT
.	TRBV19	TRBJ2-3	once	CASSIVGAGTDTQYF	TGTGCCAGTAGTATAGTTGGGGCAGGCACAGATACGCAGTATTTT
.	TRBV6-5	TRBJ1-2	few	CASSYQQGSSGYTF	TGTGCCAGCAGTTACCAGCAGGGATCATCAGGCTACACCTTC
.	TRBV19	TRBJ1-5	once	CASSITIDQPQHF	TGTGCCAGTAGTATAACGATAGATCAGCCCCAGCATTTT
TRBD1	TRBV3-1/TRBV3-2	TRBJ2-7	.	CASSPGPTGGRYEQYF	TGTGCCAGCAGCCCCGGCCCCACAGGGGGTCGATACGAGCAGTACTTC
TRBD1	TRBV5-1	TRBJ2-3	.	CASSLGQGIVDTQYF	TGCGCCAGCAGCCTTGGACAGGGAATAGTCGATACGCAGTATTTT
TRBD2	TRBV5-1	TRBJ2-1	.	CASSLGSNSGGLNEQFF	TGCGCCAGCAGCTTAGGTTCGAATAGCGGGGGCCTTAATGAGCAGTTCTTC
.	TRBV6-1	TRBJ1-4	few	CASSELGGATNEKLFF	TGTGCCAGCAGTGAATTGGGGGGAGCAACTAATGAAAAACTGTTTTTT
TRBD1	TRBV19	TRBJ1-1	.	CASSIRRTGVNTEAFF	TGTGCCAGTAGTATTCGAAGGACAGGAGTGAACACTGAAGCTTTCTTT
.	TRBV28	TRBJ2-7	.	CASTSPGPGVDYEQYF	TGTGCCAGCACTTCCCCAGGACCGGGGGTCGACTACGAGCAGTACTTC
.	TRBV6-1	TRBJ1-6	.	CASSEGVNSPLHF	TGTGCCAGCAGTGAAGGTGTAAATTCACCCCTCCACTTT
.	TRBV7-9	TRBJ2-7	.	CASSQTATYEQYF	TGTGCCAGCAGCCAAACTGCTACCTACGAGCAGTACTTC
TRBD1	TRBV5-1	TRBJ2-3	few	CASGPGTGLGDTQYF	TGCGCCAGCGGACCCGGGACAGGGTTGGGGGATACGCAGTATTTT
TRBD2	TRBV12-5	TRBJ2-1	.	CASGLAPRGGGYNEQFF	TGTGCTAGTGGTTTGGCCCCTCGGGGCGGGGGGTACAATGAGCAGTTCTTC
TRBD2	TRBV6-1	TRBJ2-1	.	CASSDGAGGPDEQFF	TGTGCCAGCAGTGACGGAGCGGGGGGGCCGGATGAGCAGTTCTTC
.	TRBV5-4	TRBJ2-5	.	CASSLVAQETQYF	TGTGCCAGCAGCTTGGTAGCACAAGAGACCCAGTACTTC
.	TRBV5-6	TRBJ1-4	.	CASSLGTGEKLFF	TGTGCCAGCAGCTTGGGAACGGGAGAAAAACTGTTTTTT
TRBD2	TRBV3-1/TRBV3-2	TRBJ2-7	.	CASSQDIAGGSEQYF	TGTGCCAGCAGCCAAGATATAGCGGGGGGAAGCGAGCAGTACTTC
.	TRBV12-3/TRBV12-4	TRBJ1-5	.	CASSIRGDQPQHF	TGTGCCAGCAGTATACGTGGAGATCAGCCCCAGCATTTT
.	TRBV28	TRBJ1-2	.	CASSLTTNYGYTF	TGTGCCAGCAGTTTAACTACAAACTATGGCTACACCTTC
.	TRBV21-1	TRBJ2-7	.	CASSTRSYDNVEQYF	TGTGCCAGCAGCACGAGATCGTACGATAATGTGGAGCAGTACTTC
TRBD1	TRBV30	TRBJ1-3	.	CAWAFTGGIGNTIYF	TGTGCCTGGGCTTTCACAGGGGGCATCGGAAACACCATATATTTT
.	TRBV19	TRBJ1-1	.	CASSPRQIMNTEAFF	TGTGCCAGTAGTCCCCGACAGATCATGAACACTGAAGCTTTCTTT
TRBD2	TRBV5-6	TRBJ2-1	few	CASRRPGLADSYNEQFF	TGTGCCAGCAGGCGACCGGGACTAGCGGATTCCTACAATGAGCAGTTCTTC
TRBD2	TRBV6-5	TRBJ2-1	.	CASSYSKAGGHEQFF	TGTGCCAGCAGTTACTCGAAGGCGGGAGGCCATGAGCAGTTCTTC
.	TRBV6-5	TRBJ1-4	.	CASSYTGSATNEKLFF	TGTGCCAGCAGTTACACAGGGTCGGCAACTAATGAAAAACTGTTTTTT
.	TRBV19	TRBJ2-7	.	CASSGDREQYF	TGTGCCAGTTCAGGGGATCGGGAGCAGTACTTC
.	TRBV4-1	TRBJ1-2	.	CASSQTPKGFGGYTF	TGCGCCAGCAGCCAGACCCCTAAGGGGTTTGGTGGCTACACCTTC
.	TRBV18	TRBJ2-7	.	CASSPGATESYEQYF	TGTGCCAGCTCACCCGGAGCGACAGAGTCCTACGAGCAGTACTTC
.	TRBV4-3	TRBJ1-2	.	CASSQEVFFVEGNYGYTF	TGCGCCAGCAGCCAAGAGGTTTTTTTTGTCGAGGGAAACTATGGCTACACCTTC
.	TRBV5-1	TRBJ1-1	.	CASRQEPNTEAFF	TGCGCCAGCCGACAGGAACCGAACACTGAAGCTTTCTTT
TRBD1	TRBV7-6	TRBJ1-5	.	CASSSAQGAGQPQHF	TGTGCCAGCAGCTCAGCACAGGGGGCAGGTCAGCCCCAGCATTTT
TRBD1	TRBV9	TRBJ2-7	.	CASSTRDRFYEQYF	TGTGCCAGCAGCACCCGGGACAGGTTCTACGAGCAGTACTTC
.	TRBV5-1	TRBJ1-6	.	CASSREGEGLDSPLHF	TGCGCCAGCAGCCGCGAGGGGGAGGGACTGGATTCACCCCTCCACTTT
.	TRBV5-1	TRBJ2-3	.	CASSLNSGSTDTQYF	TGCGCCAGCAGCTTAAATAGCGGCAGCACAGATACGCAGTATTTT
.	TRBV29-1	TRBJ1-2	.	CSVEDLARGGGYTF	TGCAGCGTTGAAGATTTGGCGCGGGGGGGTGGCTACACCTTC
.	TRBV4-1	TRBJ2-3	.	CASSQDNRETDTQYF	TGCGCCAGCAGCCAAGACAACAGGGAGACAGATACGCAGTATTTT
TRBD2	TRBV5-4	TRBJ2-3	.	CASSRLAGGPEGDTQYF	TGTGCCAGCAGCCGACTAGCGGGGGGGCCGGAAGGGGATACGCAGTATTTT
.	TRBV6-5	TRBJ2-7	.	CASSSPKDSSTYEQYF	TGTGCCAGCAGTTCACCCAAGGACAGTTCCACCTACGAGCAGTACTTC
.	TRBV5-4	TRBJ1-1	.	CASSFDRNPEAFF	TGTGCCAGCAGCTTTGACAGGAACCCTGAAGCTTTCTTT
TRBD1	TRBV3-1/TRBV3-2	TRBJ2-2	.	CASSQDPGGDTGELFF	TGTGCCAGCAGCCAAGACCCAGGGGGCGACACCGGGGAGCTGTTTTTT
.	TRBV29-1	TRBJ2-3	.	CSVERQTERTDTQYF	TGCAGCGTTGAGAGGCAGACGGAACGCACAGATACGCAGTATTTT
.	TRBV4-1	TRBJ1-4	.	CASSHPARGEKLFF	TGCGCCAGCAGCCATCCGGCTAGGGGTGAAAAACTGTTTTTT
.	TRBV27	TRBJ1-1	few	CASARTGFTEAFF	TGTGCCAGCGCGCGTACAGGGTTCACTGAAGCTTTCTTT
.	TRBV25-1	TRBJ2-3	.	CASSDFPQGPDTQYF	TGTGCCAGCAGTGATTTCCCCCAGGGCCCAGATACGCAGTATTTT
TRBD2	TRBV5-1	TRBJ2-1	.	CASSLNRGGVNEQFF	TGCGCCAGCAGCTTGAATCGCGGGGGGGTCAATGAGCAGTTCTTC
.	TRBV6-5	TRBJ2-2	once	CASSYAGGMTGELFF	TGTGCCAGCAGTTACGCAGGGGGGATGACCGGGGAGCTGTTTTTT
.	TRBV6-5	TRBJ1-2	.	CASSPRRADGYTF	TGTGCCAGCAGTCCCCGCAGGGCCGATGGCTACACCTTC
TRBD1	TRBV7-2	TRBJ2-3	.	CASSLSTGATDTQYF	TGTGCCAGCAGCTTAAGCACAGGGGCCACAGATACGCAGTATTTT